What follows is one T cell receptor (beta chain) and its context. Its antigen is not known. The sample is drawn from a study of cytomegalovirus exposure and HLA in healthy donors. General study points: TCR beta V- and J-gene trimming was later associated with a missense DCLRE1C variant. Using the classifier, cytomegalovirus status was reportedly diagnosed with high specificity and sensitivity. Most likely, a cluster of highly shared sequence variants arose as a sequencing artifact.

PCR employed 60 Vbeta and 13 Jbeta primers. TCRdb's table, derived via immunoSEQ multiplex PCR, lists solely in-frame clones and lacks some. The sample gives 85,000 to 130,000 clones, approximately 80% of which show up once; roughly 5.4% is in the top ten. From germline, CDR1 is SGHRS and CDR2 YFSETQ. Germline trimming cut 0 bases from V and 4 bases from J; bases unmatched to any gene: 7. The CDR3 runs 17 residues. The gene calls are TRBV5-1 and TRBJ2-1; 10 bases fit TRBD2. The sequence derives from a woman aged 18-30 years in good health and CMV-seropositive. The sequencing input was PBMCs. The CDR3 DNA follows: TGCGCCAGCAGCTTGGACCCGACTAGCGGGCCATACAATGAGCAGTTCTTC. As protein: CASSLDPTSGPYNEQFF.